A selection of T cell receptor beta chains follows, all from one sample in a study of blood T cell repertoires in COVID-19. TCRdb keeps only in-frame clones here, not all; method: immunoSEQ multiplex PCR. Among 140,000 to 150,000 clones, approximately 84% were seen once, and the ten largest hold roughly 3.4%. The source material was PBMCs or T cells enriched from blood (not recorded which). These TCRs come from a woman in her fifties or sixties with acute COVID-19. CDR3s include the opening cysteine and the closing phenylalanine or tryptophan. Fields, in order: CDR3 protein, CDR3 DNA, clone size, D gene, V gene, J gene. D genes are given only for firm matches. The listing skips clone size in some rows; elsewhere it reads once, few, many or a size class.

CDR3: CASSQETGEPYEQYF
DNA: TGCGCCAGCAGCCAAGAGACGGGGGAACCTTACGAGCAGTACTTC
size: -
D: -
V: TRBV4-3
J: TRBJ2-7

CDR3: CASSQTPLHF
DNA: TGCGCCAGCAGTCAAACACCCCTCCACTTT
size: few
D: -
V: TRBV10-1
J: TRBJ1-6

CDR3: CASSTSTETSRNTIYF
DNA: TGTGCCAGCAGTACATCGACAGAAACCAGCCGAAACACCATATATTTT
size: -
D: -
V: TRBV6-2/TRBV6-3
J: TRBJ1-3

CDR3: CASSLVRQGRGTDTQYF
DNA: TGTGCCAGCAGCTTAGTCCGACAGGGACGAGGCACAGATACGCAGTATTTT
size: -
D: TRBD1
V: TRBV11-2
J: TRBJ2-3

CDR3: CASSDRDYNEQFF
DNA: TGTGCCAGCAGCGACCGGGACTACAATGAGCAGTTCTTC
size: -
D: -
V: TRBV9
J: TRBJ2-1

CDR3: CASSPISRQGQETQYF
DNA: TGTGCCAGCAGCCCGATCTCCCGACAGGGGCAGGAGACCCAGTACTTC
size: -
D: TRBD1
V: TRBV7-2
J: TRBJ2-5

CDR3: CASSTQAGGPPYEQYF
DNA: TGTGCCAGTAGTACCCAAGCGGGAGGGCCCCCCTACGAGCAGTACTTC
size: -
D: TRBD2
V: TRBV19
J: TRBJ2-7

CDR3: CASNSTGGTSGRAYEQYF
DNA: TGTGCCAGTAATTCGACCGGCGGGACTAGCGGGAGGGCTTACGAGCAGTACTTC
size: -
D: TRBD2
V: TRBV19
J: TRBJ2-7

CDR3: CSVRTGGDYGYTF
DNA: TGCAGCGTTCGGACAGGGGGAGACTATGGCTACACCTTC
size: few
D: TRBD1
V: TRBV29-1
J: TRBJ1-2

CDR3: CASSLVRKNTEAFF
DNA: TGCGCCAGCAGCTTGGTCAGGAAGAACACTGAAGCTTTCTTT
size: -
D: -
V: TRBV5-1
J: TRBJ1-1

CDR3: CATVTGIEQFF
DNA: TGTGCCACCGTGACAGGGATTGAGCAGTTCTTC
size: -
D: TRBD1
V: TRBV27
J: TRBJ2-1

CDR3: CASSLMATGNTGELFF
DNA: TGTGCCAGCAGCTTAATGGCGACAGGGAACACCGGGGAGCTGTTTTTT
size: -
D: -
V: TRBV11-1
J: TRBJ2-2

CDR3: CASSKARDTRGCGYTF
DNA: TGTGCCAGCAGCAAAGCCCGGGACACCCGAGGGTGTGGCTACACCTTC
size: few
D: -
V: TRBV21-1
J: TRBJ1-2

CDR3: CASSTAGNEQFF
DNA: TGTGCCAGCAGCACGGCGGGGAATGAGCAGTTCTTC
size: -
D: -
V: TRBV7-2
J: TRBJ2-1

CDR3: CASSPLQRRSGTGMNTEAFF
DNA: TGTGCCAGCTCACCACTACAGCGACGATCGGGCACAGGGATGAACACTGAAGCTTTCTTT
size: -
D: -
V: TRBV18
J: TRBJ1-1

CDR3: CSVLLGLAGGDEQFF
DNA: TGCAGCGTTCTCCTTGGACTAGCGGGAGGGGATGAGCAGTTCTTC
size: -
D: TRBD2
V: TRBV29-1
J: TRBJ2-1

CDR3: CAISAGTEGYNEQFF
DNA: TGTGCCATCAGTGCTGGAACGGAGGGTTACAATGAGCAGTTCTTC
size: -
D: -
V: TRBV10-3
J: TRBJ2-1

CDR3: CASSFPGGAGEETQYF
DNA: TGTGCCAGCAGCTTTCCGGGCGGGGCAGGAGAAGAGACCCAGTACTTC
size: once
D: -
V: TRBV7-8
J: TRBJ2-5

CDR3: CASSHLAGANTGELFF
DNA: TGTGCCAGCAGCCACCTGGCAGGGGCGAACACCGGGGAGCTGTTTTTT
size: once
D: -
V: TRBV7-8
J: TRBJ2-2